The clone carrying this T cell receptor beta chain was seen more than once but under ten times. This sample is part of a study of T-cell memory formation after mild COVID-19. CDR3 length: 14 residues. Trimming cost V 5 bases and J 1 base; bases outside gene matches: 4. MiXCR was run by TCRdb on the 5' RACE reads, yielding one entry per CDR3 protein. The sample carries fewer than 350,000 distinct CDR3 sequences, roughly 8.2% recorded once. The receptor was isolated from a man between 18 and 29 years old who had mild COVID-19 (a few samples of this study predate the infection). Cell type and time point are not known. The sequenced sample consisted of PBMCs or a T cell subset sorted from them (not recorded which). This chain uses TRBV12-3 or TRBV12-4 with TRBJ2-7; TRBD1 agrees at 8 bases. The CDR3 spells CASSPGQVSYEQYV. CDR3 nucleotides: TGTGCCAGCAGTCCGGGACAGGTGTCCTACGAGCAGTACGTC.